This T cell receptor beta chain emerged from a study of T cell responses to AZD1222 COVID-19 vaccine. Some clones are missing from TCRdb's copy, which holds only in-frame ones; the method was immunoSEQ multiplex PCR. The repertoire holds some 100,000 clones, with roughly 90% as singletons. As for this clone: Its antigen is still unknown.

Study results and caveats: Among AZD1222 vaccinees, only five to seven were seropositive at baseline. Mostly white British, mostly female donors; authors suggested clonal diversity may be underestimated.

The receptor was isolated from an adult in good health. The sequences come from peripheral blood, collected on day 0 of AZD1222 vaccination.

The CDR3 sequence is CASSQELAGFAYEQYF. CDR3 DNA sequence: TGTGCCAGCAGCCAAGAACTAGCGGGATTCGCCTACGAGCAGTACTTC. This chain joins TRBV4-2 and TRBJ2-7, with TRBD2 matching over 10 bases. With 0 bases clipped from V and 2 bases from J, the junction kept 4 bases outside the gene matches. The CDR3 has 16 amino acids. Germline CDR1 LGHNA, CDR2 YNFKEQ.